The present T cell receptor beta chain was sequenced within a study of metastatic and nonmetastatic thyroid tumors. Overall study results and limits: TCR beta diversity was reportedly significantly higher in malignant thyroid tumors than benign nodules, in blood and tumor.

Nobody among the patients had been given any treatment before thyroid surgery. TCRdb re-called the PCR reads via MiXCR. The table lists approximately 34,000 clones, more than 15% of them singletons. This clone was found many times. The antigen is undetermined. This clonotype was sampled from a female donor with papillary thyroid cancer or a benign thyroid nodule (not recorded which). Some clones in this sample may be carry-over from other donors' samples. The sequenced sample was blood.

Here the CDR3 reads CASSTRTSAWETQYF. CDR3 in DNA: TGTGCCAGTAGTACTAGGACTAGCGCGTGGGAGACCCAGTACTTC. J is TRBJ2-5 and V is TRBV19; 9 bases line up with TRBD2. The CDR3 spans 15 residues. Germline CDR1 and CDR2: LNHDA and SQIVND (reference sequence). Trimming removed 4 bases from V and 5 bases from J; junction bases left unmatched: 8.